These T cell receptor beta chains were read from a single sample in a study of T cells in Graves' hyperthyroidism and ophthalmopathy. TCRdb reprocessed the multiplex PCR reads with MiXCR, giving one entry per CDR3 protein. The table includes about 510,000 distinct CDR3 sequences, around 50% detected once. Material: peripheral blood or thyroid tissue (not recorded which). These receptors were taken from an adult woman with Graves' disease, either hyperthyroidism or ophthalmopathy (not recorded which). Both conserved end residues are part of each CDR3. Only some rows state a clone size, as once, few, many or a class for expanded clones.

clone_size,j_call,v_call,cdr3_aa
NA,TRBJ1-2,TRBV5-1,CASSSTGGLGYGYTF
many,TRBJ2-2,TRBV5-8,CASSLARANTGELFF
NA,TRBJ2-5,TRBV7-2,CASSLDLWGGKETQYF
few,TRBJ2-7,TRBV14,CASRFGPGSEQYF
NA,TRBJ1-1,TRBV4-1,CASSQDPRQYSEAFF
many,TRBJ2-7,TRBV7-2,CASSLTGSSHTFAYEQYF
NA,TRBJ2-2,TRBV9,CASSVDLAGAVGELFF
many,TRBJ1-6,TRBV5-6,CASSLGGGDIHNSPLHF
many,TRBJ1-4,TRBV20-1,CSVPGDRGREKLFF
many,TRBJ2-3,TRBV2,CATSGTATSGDTDTQYF
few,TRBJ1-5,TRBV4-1,CASSPAAGGLSNQPQHF
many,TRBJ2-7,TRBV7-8,CASSLSGRVSEQYF
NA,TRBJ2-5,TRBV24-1,CATSDEGTSVGQRQETQYF
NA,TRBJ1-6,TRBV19,CASTGTGADNSPLHF
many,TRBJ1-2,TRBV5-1,CASSLAGTGLGYTF
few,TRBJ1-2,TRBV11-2,CASSVAGQGLYGYTF
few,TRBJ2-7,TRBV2,CAILGGESTYEQYF
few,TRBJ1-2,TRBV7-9,CASRTQLDYGYTF
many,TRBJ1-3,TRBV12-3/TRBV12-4,CASRRQAVNTIYF
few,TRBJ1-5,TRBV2,CASGQLNQPQHF
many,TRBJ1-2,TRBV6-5,CASSYGPVTNYGYTF
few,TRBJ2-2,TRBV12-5,CASGFGSSGELFF
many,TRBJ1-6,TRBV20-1,CSASPSEGGGNSPLHF
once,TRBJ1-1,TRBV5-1,CASREGQVHEAFF
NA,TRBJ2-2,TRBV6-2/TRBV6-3,CASRNREVETGELFF
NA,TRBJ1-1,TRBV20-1,CSARKEKNTEAFF
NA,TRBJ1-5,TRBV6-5,CASSSTGGGWQPQHF
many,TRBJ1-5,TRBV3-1,CASSRGADNQPQHF
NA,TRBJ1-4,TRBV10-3,CAISLHREEREKLFF
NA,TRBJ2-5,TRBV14,CASTPGLAGGLETQYF
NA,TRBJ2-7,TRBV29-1,CSRDRGFEQYF
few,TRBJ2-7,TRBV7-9,CASSYSGTGGGEQYF
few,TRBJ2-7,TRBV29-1,CSLEGQGYEQYF
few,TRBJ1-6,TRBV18,CASSPGQYESSPLHF
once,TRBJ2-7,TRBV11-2,CASSSRRQGTYEQYF